The clone carrying this T cell receptor beta chain has just a few counts. Its antigen is still unknown. The data were obtained in a study of T-cell reconstitution after alpha-beta-depleted transplantation in children. The CDR3 has 14 amino acids. Per the germline V gene, CDR1 is MNHEY and CDR2 is SMNVEV (reference sequence). The germline V and J ends were trimmed by 5 bases and 4 bases, with 15 bases remaining between them. A library of TCRbeta sequences, prepared with unique molecular identifiers, was generated. TCRdb redid the calling of the PCR reads with MiXCR, one entry per CDR3 protein. Of approximately 500,000 distinct CDR3 sequences in the sample, roughly 27% were seen once. Study-wide findings and caveats: After transplant, high TCRbeta diversity at day 60 in some patients arose from surviving recipient T cells and thymic progenitors.

The specimen comprised PBMCs, sampled before TCRalphabeta/CD19-depleted stem cell transplant. The sequence was collected from a boy younger than two with Wiskott-Aldrich syndrome, due to receive a stem cell transplant. The chain couples TRBV27 to TRBJ2-7, with D perhaps matching TRBD1 (6 bases). CDR3 DNA: TGTGCCAGCAGTCCTAGCCCACAGGGTTACGAGCAGTACTTC. Translating it yields CASSPSPQGYEQYF.